This T cell receptor (beta chain) was captured by sequencing in a study of human T cells and chemical hapten exposure. Authors' data handling: There were a median of approximately 88,000 TCRs per sample, with a range from about 20,000 to 700,000. One entry per CDR3 protein, called by TCRdb with MiXCR from the RACE reads. V and J calls and clone size were set by TCRdb, not the authors. The profile covers 50,000 or so distinct CDR3 sequences, with around 10% appearing a single time and approximately 1.8% taken by the ten largest. The V and J ends lost 1 base and 12 bases respectively, with 15 bases between them. The CDR3 totals 12 residues. Germline V gene data show CDR1 as SQVTM and CDR2 as ANQGSEA. Time point noted: patch test 1, 2 weeks after DPC sensitization. As to treatment: therapeutic diphenylcyclopropenone sensitization with weekly scalp DPC. Unfractionated whole blood yielded the extracted total RNA.

The source was whole blood, collected in connection with sensitization to the hapten diphenylcyclopropenone (DPC). V usage is TRBV29-1 and J usage is TRBJ1-2, with D unresolved. The sequence came from a woman in her thirties or forties with alopecia areata. Some clones in this sample may be carry-over from other donors' samples. The CDR3 spells CSVEVGSVLHTF. CDR3 DNA sequence: TGCAGCGTTGAAGTAGGATCAGTCTTGCACACCTTC. Full variable domain (missing parts from reference TRBV29-1 and TRBJ1-2): SAVISQKPSRDICQRGTSLTIQCQVDSQVTMMFWYRQQPGQSLTLIATANQGSEATYESGFVIDKFPISRPNLTFSTLTVSNMSPEDSSIYLCSVEVGSVLHTFGSGTRLTVV.